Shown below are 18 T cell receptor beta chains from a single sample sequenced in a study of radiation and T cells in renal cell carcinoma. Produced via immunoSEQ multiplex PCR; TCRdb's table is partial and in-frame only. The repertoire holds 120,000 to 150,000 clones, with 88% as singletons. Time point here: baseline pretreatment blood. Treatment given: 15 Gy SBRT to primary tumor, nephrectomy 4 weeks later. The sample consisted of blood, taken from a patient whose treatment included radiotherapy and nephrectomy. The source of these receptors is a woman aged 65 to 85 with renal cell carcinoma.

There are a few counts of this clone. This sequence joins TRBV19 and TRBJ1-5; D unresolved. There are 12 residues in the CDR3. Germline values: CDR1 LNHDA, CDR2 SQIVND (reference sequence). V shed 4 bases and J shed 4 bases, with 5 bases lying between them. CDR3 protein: CASSSQNQPQHF. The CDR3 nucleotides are TGTGCCAGTAGTAGCCAGAATCAGCCCCAGCATTTT.

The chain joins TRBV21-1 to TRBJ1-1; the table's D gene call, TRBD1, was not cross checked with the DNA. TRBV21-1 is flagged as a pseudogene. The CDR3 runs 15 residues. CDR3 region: CASSKEAGTGTEAFF. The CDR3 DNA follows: TGTGCCAGCAGCAAAGAGGCCGGGACAGGGACTGAAGCTTTCTTT.

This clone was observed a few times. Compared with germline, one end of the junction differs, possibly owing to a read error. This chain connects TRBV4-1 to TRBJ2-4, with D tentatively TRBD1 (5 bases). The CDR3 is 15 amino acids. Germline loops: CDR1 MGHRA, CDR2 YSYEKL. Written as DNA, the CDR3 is TGCGCCAGCAGCCAAGAGCCTGGGGCCAGAAACATTCAGTACTTC. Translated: CASSQEPGARNIQYF.

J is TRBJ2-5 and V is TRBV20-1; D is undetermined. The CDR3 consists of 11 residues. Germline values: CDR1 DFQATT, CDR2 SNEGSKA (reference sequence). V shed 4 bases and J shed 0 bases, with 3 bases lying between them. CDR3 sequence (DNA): TGCAGTGCTAACAACCAAGAGACCCAGTACTTC. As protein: CSANNQETQYF.

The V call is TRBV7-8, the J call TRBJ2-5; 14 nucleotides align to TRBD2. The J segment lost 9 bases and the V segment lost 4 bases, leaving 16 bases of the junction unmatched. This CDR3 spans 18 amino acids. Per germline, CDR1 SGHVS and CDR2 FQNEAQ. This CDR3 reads CASSSGLAGASHERAQYF. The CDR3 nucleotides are TGTGCCAGCAGCTCGGGACTAGCGGGGGCCTCACACGAAAGGGCCCAGTACTTC. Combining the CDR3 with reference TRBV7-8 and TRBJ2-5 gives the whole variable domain GAGVSQSPRYKVAKRGQDVALRCDPISGHVSLFWYQQALGQGPEFLTYFQNEAQLDKSGLPSDRFFAERPEGSVSTLKIQRTQQEDSAVYLCASSSGLAGASHERAQYFGPGTRLLVL.

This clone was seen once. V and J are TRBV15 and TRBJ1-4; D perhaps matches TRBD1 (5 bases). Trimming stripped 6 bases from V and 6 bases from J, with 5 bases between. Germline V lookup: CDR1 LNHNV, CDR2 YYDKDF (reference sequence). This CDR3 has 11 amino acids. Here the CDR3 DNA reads TGTGCCACCAGAGGGGATGAAAAACTGTTTTTT. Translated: CATRGDEKLFF.

The CDR3 DNA follows: TGTGCCAGCAGCCCTACTCCGGGACTGGTGGGTGGGGAGCAGTACTTC. Its protein is CASSPTPGLVGGEQYF. J is TRBJ2-7 and V is TRBV27; the D gene is possibly TRBD2 (6 bases). Germline V gene data show CDR1 as MNHEY and CDR2 as SMNVEV (reference sequence). The CDR3 consists of 16 residues. Trimming shortened V by 6 bases and J by 7 bases, and 25 bases separated the two germline ends.

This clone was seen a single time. In DNA, the CDR3 is TGTGCCAGCAGTTCGGGGGGACAGGCCTACGAGCAGTACTTC. Encoded protein: CASSSGGQAYEQYF. V and J are TRBV6-6 and TRBJ2-7; a possible D gene is TRBD1 (8 bases). CDR3 length: 14 amino acids. Deletions cut 4 bases from V and 2 bases from J, with 12 bases between. Germline V gives CDR1 MNHNY, CDR2 SVGAGI (reference sequence).

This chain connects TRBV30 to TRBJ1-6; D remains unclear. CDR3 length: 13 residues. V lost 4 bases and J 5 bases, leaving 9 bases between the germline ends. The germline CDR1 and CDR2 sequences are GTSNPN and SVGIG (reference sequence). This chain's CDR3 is CAWKQLDNSPLHF. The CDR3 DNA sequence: TGTGCCTGGAAACAGCTGGATAATTCACCCCTCCACTTT.

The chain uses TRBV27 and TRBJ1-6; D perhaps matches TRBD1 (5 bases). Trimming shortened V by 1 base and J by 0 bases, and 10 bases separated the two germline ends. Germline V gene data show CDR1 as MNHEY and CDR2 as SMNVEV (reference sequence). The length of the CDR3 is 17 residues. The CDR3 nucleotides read TGTGCCAGCAGTTTATTGGGGGGGAGCTCCTATAATTCACCCCTCCACTTT. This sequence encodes CASSLLGGSSYNSPLHF.

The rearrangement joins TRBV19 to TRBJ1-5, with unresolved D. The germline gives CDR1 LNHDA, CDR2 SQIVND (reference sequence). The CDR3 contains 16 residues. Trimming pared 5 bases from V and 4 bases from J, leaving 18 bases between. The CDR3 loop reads CASSGITANFNQPQHF. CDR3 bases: TGTGCCAGTAGTGGGATTACGGCTAATTTTAATCAGCCCCAGCATTTT.

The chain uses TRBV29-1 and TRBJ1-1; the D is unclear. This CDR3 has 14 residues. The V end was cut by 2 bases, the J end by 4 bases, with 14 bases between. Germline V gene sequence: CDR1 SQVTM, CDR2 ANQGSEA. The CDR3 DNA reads TGCAGCGTTGAAAATGGTGGTTGGGGCACTGAAGCTTTCTTT. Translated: CSVENGGWGTEAFF.

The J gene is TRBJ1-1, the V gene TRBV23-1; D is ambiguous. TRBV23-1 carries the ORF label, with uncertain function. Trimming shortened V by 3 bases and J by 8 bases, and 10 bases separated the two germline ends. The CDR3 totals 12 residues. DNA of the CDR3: TGCGCCAGCAGTCATGAGCGGGGAGAAGCTTTCTTT. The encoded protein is CASSHERGEAFF.

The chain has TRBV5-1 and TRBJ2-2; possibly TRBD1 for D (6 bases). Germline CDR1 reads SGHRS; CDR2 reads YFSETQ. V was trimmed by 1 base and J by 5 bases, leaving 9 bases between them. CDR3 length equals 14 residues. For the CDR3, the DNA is TGCGCCAGCAGCTTGACAGGGAGAACCGGGGAGCTGTTTTTT. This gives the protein CASSLTGRTGELFF.

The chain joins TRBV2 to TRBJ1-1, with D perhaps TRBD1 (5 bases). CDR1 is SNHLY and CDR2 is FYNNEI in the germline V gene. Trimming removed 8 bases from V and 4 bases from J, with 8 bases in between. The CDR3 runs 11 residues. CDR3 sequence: CASERGTEAFF. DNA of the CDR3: TGTGCCAGCGAGAGGGGCACTGAAGCTTTCTTT.

This CDR3 is CASSLAGGPTDTQYF. The CDR3 nucleotides are TGCGCCAGCAGCTTAGCGGGGGGGCCCACAGATACGCAGTATTTT. The rearrangement joins TRBV5-1 to TRBJ2-3; 10 bases fit TRBD2. From germline, CDR1 is SGHRS and CDR2 YFSETQ. The CDR3 covers 15 residues. J lost 2 bases, V lost 2 bases, and 2 bases had no gene match.

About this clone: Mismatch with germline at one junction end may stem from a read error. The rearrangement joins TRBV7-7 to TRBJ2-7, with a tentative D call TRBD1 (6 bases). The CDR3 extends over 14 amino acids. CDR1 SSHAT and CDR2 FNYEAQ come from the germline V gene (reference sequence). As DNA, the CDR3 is TGTGCTAGCAGCCCGGGACATAACTCCTACGAGCAGTACTTC. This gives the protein CASSPGHNSYEQYF.

The CDR3 protein is CASSRSGTSGFQETQYF. The CDR3 DNA is TGCGCCAGCAGCAGGTCCGGGACTAGCGGTTTCCAAGAGACCCAGTACTTC. The chain couples TRBV5-1 to TRBJ2-5, with TRBD2 matching over 11 bases. Germline V CDR1 and CDR2: SGHRS, YFSETQ. V trimming: 4 bases; J trimming: 1 base; junction bases outside the gene matches: 9. The CDR3 sequence is 17 residues long.